These T cell receptor beta chains were read from a single sample in a study of T cell responses to AZD1222 COVID-19 vaccine. TCRdb's copy holds only in-frame clones and misses some; the assay was immunoSEQ multiplex PCR. Here the sample spans under 200,000 clones, roughly nine tenths being singletons. Material: peripheral blood, obtained on day 0 of AZD1222 vaccination. These receptors all come from an adult in good health. CDR3s include the opening cysteine and the closing phenylalanine or tryptophan.

>TRBJ1-1|TRBV5-5
CASSFFGIKNTEAFF
>TRBJ2-1|TRBV27
CASSSPYKGVEQFF
>TRBJ1-1|TRBV11-2
CASRLVRGMNTEAFF
>TRBJ1-2|TRBV28
CASSQRAPNNYGYTF
>TRBJ2-5|TRBV6-1
CASSDGQIQETQYF
>TRBJ2-7|TRBV4-3
CASSRGSGVLEGEQYF
>TRBJ2-2|TRBV4-1
CASSLGLASNTGELFF
>TRBJ1-2|TRBV12-3/TRBV12-4
CASSLAAVGYTF
>TRBJ1-2|TRBV30
CALEGARYIGYTF
>TRBJ1-5|TRBV4-3
CASSQVGQQPQHF
>TRBJ2-3|TRBV29-1
CSARQTSGKDTQYF
>TRBJ2-1|TRBV4-1
CASSQDRGEQFF
>TRBJ2-7|TRBV18
CASSPGVAGHEQYF
>TRBJ2-1|TRBV5-1
CASSLEPGQSSYNEQFF
>TRBJ1-4|TRBV5-6
CASSQRGARGEKLFF
>TRBJ1-1|TRBV7-9
CASGNTEAFF
>TRBJ1-1|TRBV7-8
CASSPRTGMNTEAFF
>TRBJ1-1|TRBV6-2/TRBV6-3
CASSADRVAEAFF
>TRBJ2-5|TRBV2
CASSDLGGVGETQYF
>TRBJ2-3|TRBV11-2
CASTTGPDTQYF
>TRBJ1-1|TRBV3-1/TRBV3-2
CASSPRTVAEAFF
>TRBJ2-2|TRBV6-5
CAATSGSGELFF
>TRBJ1-1|TRBV6-6
CASSYYRKQAPDAFF
>TRBJ1-1|TRBV6-4
CASSSDRDTEAFF
>TRBJ2-7|TRBV10-3
CAISESAGRYEQYF
>TRBJ1-2|TRBV5-1
CASSLGDRVVYGYTF
>TRBJ1-2|TRBV5-1
CASSGGTGGVNYGYTF
>TRBJ2-7|TRBV2
CASGTSYEQYF
>TRBJ1-6|TRBV7-2
CASSLAQMNSPLHF
>TRBJ2-2|TRBV5-6
CASSLVQGDTGELFF
>TRBJ2-5|TRBV11-2
CASSLDPSPNYETQYF
>TRBJ2-6|TRBV28
CASSTPGTGANVLTF
>TRBJ1-2|TRBV29-1
CSATRQSGGYTF
>TRBJ1-1|TRBV6-1
CASSDFNRGLSNTEAFF
>TRBJ1-2|TRBV28
CASSSIDWDRVSYGYTF
>TRBJ1-1|TRBV19
CASLSREHTEAFF
>TRBJ1-6|TRBV9
CASSAGTGGAVSSPLHF
>TRBJ1-4|TRBV30
CAWSVTGNEKLFF
>TRBJ2-1|TRBV2
CASRFSGGAPNEQFF
>TRBJ2-7|TRBV7-3
CASSFRPGRGYEQYF
>TRBJ2-1|TRBV6-5
CASSREVTYNEQFF
>TRBJ1-1|TRBV6-6
CASTEGSEAFF
>TRBJ1-2|TRBV28
CATASGYGYTF
>TRBJ2-7|TRBV28
CASSSTAAYEQYF
>TRBJ1-4|TRBV9
CASSAGTAEKLFF
>TRBJ1-5|TRBV12-3/TRBV12-4
CASTPDGNQPQHF
>TRBJ2-2|TRBV15
CATSRVGQDTGELFF
>TRBJ1-5|TRBV12-3/TRBV12-4
CASSYENQPQHF
>TRBJ2-6|TRBV7-3
CASSLTGQTGANVLTF
>TRBJ2-7|TRBV28
CASSPEAPSGYEQYF
>TRBJ2-3|TRBV5-1
CASSPELKRGGTDTQYF
>TRBJ2-7|TRBV4-3
CASSQERTSGYEQYF
>TRBJ1-2|TRBV27
CASSSYRQGANGYTF
>TRBJ1-5|TRBV6-2/TRBV6-3
CASSYSYSNQPQHF
>TRBJ2-2|TRBV29-1
CSVRYTGELFF
>TRBJ1-2|TRBV9
CASSVETAYGYTF
>TRBJ1-1|TRBV6-5
CASSYWTGATEAFF
>TRBJ2-5|TRBV5-1
CASSLITPTLGQYF
>TRBJ2-7|TRBV28
CASSFWTGYEQYF